This entry concerns a single TCR beta chain. Its target is not known. At one of its ends the junction is not consistent with the germline gene, which may arise from a read error. TCRdb re-called the reads with MiXCR, one entry per CDR3 protein. The table records some 700,000 distinct CDR3 sequences, 35% to 45% of them present only once. The data belong to a study of T cell repertoires in cytomegalovirus infection. Looking at the study overall: Both CMV infection and a matching HLA type were indicated by public TCR beta signatures. Study-wide findings and caveats: Cumulative public TCR beta family frequency identified CMV carriers with the relevant HLA. HLA-C-restricted CMV clonotypes gave the most frequent clonotype in two of eight donors.

Germline V CDR1 and CDR2: MGHDK, SYGVNS. This CDR3 spans 12 amino acids. The clonotype was recovered from a human donor in good health (CMV status not recorded). Some clones in this sample may be carry-over from other donors' samples. The chain carries TRBV25-1 and TRBJ1-4, with D perhaps matching TRBD1 (6 bases). The sample comprised PBMCs. The CDR3: CASSPPTGKPFF. The CDR3 region has the DNA TGTGCCAGCAGCCCTCCTACAGGGAAACCATTTTTC.